These T cell receptor beta chains were read from a single sample in a study of blood T cell repertoires in COVID-19. Data came from immunoSEQ multiplex PCR; TCRdb stores just in-frame clones and leaves some out. The data contain 250,000 or so clones, approximately 88% of them singletons. Sequences were obtained from PBMCs or T cells enriched from blood (not recorded which). Receptors were obtained from a woman in her thirties or forties who had been exposed to COVID-19. Each CDR3 is given with its conserved first and last residue. D genes are given only for firm matches. A clone size is listed for some rows: how often the clone was seen (once, few, many), or a class if it is expanded.

size: NA; D: NA; J: TRBJ1-4; V: TRBV28; CDR3: CASREGSTNEKLFF; DNA: TGTGCCAGCCGAGAGGGATCAACTAATGAAAAACTGTTTTTT
size: NA; D: TRBD2; J: TRBJ2-2; V: TRBV28; CDR3: CASSLYRGVTGELFF; DNA: TGTGCCAGCAGTTTGTATCGGGGGGTCACCGGGGAGCTGTTTTTT
size: NA; D: NA; J: TRBJ1-3; V: TRBV7-2; CDR3: CASSSITSRRNTIYF; DNA: TGTGCCAGCAGCTCAATAACCTCCCGCCGGAACACCATATATTTT
size: few; D: NA; J: TRBJ2-3; V: TRBV4-1; CDR3: CASSQDPDYRYTQYF; DNA: TGCGCCAGCAGCCAAGATCCGGACTATCGATATACGCAGTATTTT
size: NA; D: TRBD1; J: TRBJ1-1; V: TRBV5-1; CDR3: CASSQRTGNTEAFF; DNA: TGTGCCAGCAGCCAGAGGACAGGGAACACTGAAGCTTTCTTT
size: NA; D: NA; J: TRBJ1-6; V: TRBV13; CDR3: CASSLGGGANSPLHF; DNA: TGTGCCAGCAGCTTAGGCGGGGGGGCTAATTCACCCCTCCACTTT
size: NA; D: NA; J: TRBJ1-6; V: TRBV6-5; CDR3: CASSYGGRESPLHF; DNA: TGTGCCAGCAGTTACGGCGGTCGAGAATCACCCCTCCACTTT
size: NA; D: TRBD1; J: TRBJ2-1; V: TRBV2; CDR3: CASSSFHRGSEQFF; DNA: TGTGCCAGCAGTAGTTTCCACAGGGGCAGTGAGCAGTTCTTC
size: NA; D: NA; J: TRBJ1-5; V: TRBV12-1; CDR3: CASSLLLMHQPQHF; DNA: TGTGCCAGCAGCTTACTCCTAATGCATCAGCCCCAGCATTTT
size: NA; D: TRBD1; J: TRBJ1-5; V: TRBV18; CDR3: CASSPSTGGDQPQHF; DNA: TGTGCCAGCTCGCCCTCTACAGGGGGGGATCAGCCCCAGCATTTT
size: few; D: NA; J: TRBJ1-1; V: TRBV5-1; CDR3: CASSLIPSTFTEAFF; DNA: TGCGCCAGCAGCTTGATCCCCTCTACGTTCACTGAAGCTTTCTTT
size: NA; D: TRBD1; J: TRBJ1-4; V: TRBV2; CDR3: CASSQGGEKLFF; DNA: TGTGCCAGCAGTCAGGGGGGTGAAAAACTGTTTTTT
size: NA; D: NA; J: TRBJ2-3; V: TRBV29-1; CDR3: CSVEAILADTQYF; DNA: TGCAGCGTTGAAGCCATCCTGGCCGATACGCAGTATTTT
size: NA; D: TRBD1; J: TRBJ2-7; V: TRBV30; CDR3: CAWSVRGTGGEQYF; DNA: TGTGCCTGGAGTGTACGGGGGACAGGGGGCGAGCAGTACTTC
size: NA; D: TRBD1; J: TRBJ1-6; V: TRBV28; CDR3: CASSLSAGGGHEPLHF; DNA: TGTGCCAGCAGTTTATCGGCAGGGGGCGGACATGAACCCCTCCACTTT
size: NA; D: TRBD1; J: TRBJ1-2; V: TRBV7-2; CDR3: CASSLRQGVDYGYTF; DNA: TGTGCCAGCAGCTTGAGACAGGGGGTAGACTATGGCTACACCTTC
size: NA; D: NA; J: TRBJ2-2; V: TRBV6-4; CDR3: CASSDRRINGELFF; DNA: TGTGCCAGCAGTGACAGGCGGATTAACGGGGAGCTGTTTTTT
size: few; D: NA; J: TRBJ1-6; V: TRBV6-1; CDR3: CASSEILRRVRKNSPLHF; DNA: TGTGCCAGCAGTGAAATTCTTCGGAGGGTTAGAAAGAATTCACCCCTCCACTTT
size: NA; D: TRBD2; J: TRBJ2-3; V: TRBV5-5; CDR3: CASSLQGLADLTDTQYF; DNA: TGTGCCAGCAGCTTGCAAGGACTAGCGGATCTCACAGATACGCAGTATTTT
size: NA; D: TRBD2; J: TRBJ2-2; V: TRBV5-5; CDR3: CASSLGSGRTGELFF; DNA: TGTGCCAGCAGCTTGGGTAGCGGGAGAACCGGGGAGCTGTTTTTT
size: NA; D: NA; J: TRBJ1-4; V: TRBV7-6; CDR3: CASSLERGGGINEKLFF; DNA: TGTGCCAGCAGCTTAGAGCGCGGGGGTGGGATTAATGAAAAACTGTTTTTT
size: NA; D: TRBD1; J: TRBJ1-1; V: TRBV3-1/TRBV3-2; CDR3: CASSQDLLGTGHF; DNA: TGTGCCAGCAGCCAAGATCTTCTAGGGACAGGGCATTTT
size: NA; D: NA; J: TRBJ1-2; V: TRBV7-2; CDR3: CASSLRETDYGYTF; DNA: TGTGCCAGCAGCTTGCGGGAGACGGACTATGGCTACACCTTC
size: NA; D: NA; J: TRBJ1-4; V: TRBV27; CDR3: CASKWPGGRTDEKLFF; DNA: TGTGCCAGCAAATGGCCAGGAGGGCGGACTGATGAAAAACTGTTTTTT
size: NA; D: NA; J: TRBJ2-3; V: TRBV24-1; CDR3: CATSDFTVSSTDTQYF; DNA: TGTGCCACCAGTGATTTCACAGTTTCTAGCACAGATACGCAGTATTTT
size: NA; D: NA; J: TRBJ1-1; V: TRBV5-1; CDR3: CASSWQGTEAFF; DNA: TGCGCCAGCAGCTGGCAGGGCACTGAAGCTTTCTTT
size: NA; D: TRBD2; J: TRBJ2-2; V: TRBV4-3; CDR3: CASSQGRGSGRAGTGELFF; DNA: TGCGCCAGCAGCCAAGGTCGCGGTAGCGGGAGGGCGGGCACCGGGGAGCTGTTTTTT
size: NA; D: TRBD2; J: TRBJ2-5; V: TRBV28; CDR3: CASSSAGLAGLETQYF; DNA: TGTGCCAGCAGTTCCGCGGGACTAGCGGGATTGGAGACCCAGTACTTC
size: NA; D: NA; J: TRBJ2-2; V: TRBV12-3/TRBV12-4; CDR3: CASSWGVTGELFF; DNA: TGTGCCAGCAGTTGGGGGGTCACCGGGGAGCTGTTTTTT
size: NA; D: TRBD2; J: TRBJ2-5; V: TRBV7-2; CDR3: CASSLVRGAGGLQETQYF; DNA: TGTGCCAGCAGCTTAGTTCGAGGAGCGGGAGGTTTACAAGAGACCCAGTACTTC
size: NA; D: NA; J: TRBJ2-1; V: TRBV11-3; CDR3: CASSLRDEQFF; DNA: TGTGCCAGCAGCTTAAGAGATGAGCAGTTCTTC
size: NA; D: TRBD1; J: TRBJ2-1; V: TRBV27; CDR3: CASSLVDRGYNEQFF; DNA: TGTGCCAGCAGTTTAGTGGACAGGGGGTACAATGAGCAGTTCTTC
size: NA; D: TRBD1; J: TRBJ2-3; V: TRBV7-2; CDR3: CASSSTGVTDTQYF; DNA: TGTGCCAGCAGCTCGACAGGGGTTACAGATACGCAGTATTTT
size: NA; D: NA; J: TRBJ1-2; V: TRBV4-3; CDR3: CASSQAGTGNYGYTF; DNA: TGCGCCAGCAGCCAAGCGGGTACAGGAAACTATGGCTACACCTTC
size: NA; D: NA; J: TRBJ1-1; V: TRBV7-3; CDR3: CASSLTGGNTEAFF; DNA: TGTGCCAGCAGCCTGACCGGAGGGAACACTGAAGCTTTCTTT
size: NA; D: NA; J: TRBJ2-5; V: TRBV25-1; CDR3: CASSDGLVRETQYF; DNA: TGTGCCAGCAGTGACGGCCTAGTTCGGGAGACCCAGTACTTC
size: NA; D: NA; J: TRBJ1-2; V: TRBV18; CDR3: CASSPNRQRGYGYTF; DNA: TGTGCCAGCTCACCAAACAGACAGCGGGGCTATGGCTACACCTTC
size: NA; D: TRBD2; J: TRBJ2-7; V: TRBV4-1; CDR3: CASSPTTSSYEQYF; DNA: TGCGCCAGCAGCCCCACGACTAGCAGCTACGAGCAGTACTTC
size: NA; D: NA; J: TRBJ1-1; V: TRBV10-3; CDR3: CAISGRDYTEAFF; DNA: TGTGCCATCAGTGGCAGGGATTATACTGAAGCTTTCTTT
size: NA; D: TRBD2; J: TRBJ2-2; V: TRBV4-3; CDR3: CASSQDPAGATGELFF; DNA: TGCGCCAGCAGCCAAGATCCAGCGGGGGCCACCGGGGAGCTGTTTTTT
size: once; D: TRBD1; J: TRBJ2-3; V: TRBV15; CDR3: CATSSLTGTSTDTQYF; DNA: TGTGCCACCAGCAGCTTGACAGGGACAAGCACAGATACGCAGTATTTT
size: NA; D: NA; J: TRBJ1-1; V: TRBV6-5; CDR3: CASSYSPSQNTEAFF; DNA: TGTGCCAGCAGTTACTCGCCGAGCCAGAACACTGAAGCTTTCTTT
size: NA; D: NA; J: TRBJ2-7; V: TRBV28; CDR3: CASLTRHSTSYEQYF; DNA: TGTGCCAGCCTCACTAGGCACTCCACATCCTACGAGCAGTACTTC
size: NA; D: TRBD1; J: TRBJ1-5; V: TRBV2; CDR3: CASKGQVSQPQHF; DNA: TGTGCCAGCAAGGGACAGGTCTCTCAGCCCCAGCATTTT
size: NA; D: NA; J: TRBJ2-2; V: TRBV9; CDR3: CASSARFSGNTGELFF; DNA: TGTGCCAGCAGCGCCCGATTTAGCGGGAACACCGGGGAGCTGTTTTTT
size: NA; D: NA; J: TRBJ1-1; V: TRBV15; CDR3: CATSRDQGADTEAFF; DNA: TGTGCCACCAGCAGAGATCAAGGGGCGGACACTGAAGCTTTCTTT
size: NA; D: NA; J: TRBJ1-2; V: TRBV6-5; CDR3: CASSYSGDKSGYTF; DNA: TGTGCCAGCAGTTACTCTGGGGACAAGAGCGGCTACACCTTC
size: NA; D: TRBD1; J: TRBJ2-5; V: TRBV23-1; CDR3: CASSTGGTGRVRETQYF; DNA: TGCGCCAGCAGCACTGGAGGGACAGGACGGGTCCGGGAGACCCAGTACTTC
size: NA; D: TRBD1; J: TRBJ1-2; V: TRBV5-1; CDR3: CASSPGDRVNYGYTF; DNA: TGCGCCAGCAGCCCGGGGGACAGGGTGAACTATGGCTACACCTTC
size: NA; D: NA; J: TRBJ1-5; V: TRBV19; CDR3: CASSINARGYNQPQHF; DNA: TGTGCCAGTAGTATTAACGCTAGGGGATACAATCAGCCCCAGCATTTT
size: NA; D: TRBD1; J: TRBJ1-5; V: TRBV10-3; CDR3: CAISEGTGVNQPQHF; DNA: TGTGCCATCAGTGAGGGGACAGGGGTGAATCAGCCCCAGCATTTT
size: NA; D: NA; J: TRBJ2-1; V: TRBV19; CDR3: CASRTTDHYEQFF; DNA: TGTGCCAGTAGGACTACGGATCACTATGAGCAGTTCTTC
size: NA; D: TRBD1; J: TRBJ2-1; V: TRBV14; CDR3: CASSLQGYEQFF; DNA: TGTGCCAGCAGCCTACAGGGGTATGAGCAGTTCTTC
size: NA; D: TRBD1; J: TRBJ1-2; V: TRBV5-1; CDR3: CASSYQSIGQGGGYTF; DNA: TGCGCCAGCAGCTACCAGTCGATTGGACAGGGTGGTGGCTACACCTTC
size: NA; D: NA; J: TRBJ1-1; V: TRBV4-3; CDR3: CASSQGWGGSTEAFF; DNA: TGCGCCAGCAGCCAGGGTTGGGGGGGATCCACTGAAGCTTTCTTT